The rows below give T cell receptor beta chains drawn from one sample of a study of response to subunit inactivated influenza vaccine. TCRdb re-called the RT-PCR reads with MiXCR, one entry per CDR3 protein. The sample yields approximately 500,000 distinct CDR3 sequences, around 21% seen once. The same data also went into a second study, on T cells expressing NK-cell markers.

Here the sequenced sample was CD4+ T cells sorted from PBMCs, taken 11 to 12 days after vaccination. The source of these receptors is a man between 45 and 60 years old who received an inactivated influenza vaccine. The CDR3 runs from the conserved cysteine through the conserved F or W.

j_call | v_call | cdr3_aa
TRBJ2-3 | TRBV7-9 | CASSLLTLRSTDTQYF
TRBJ2-5 | TRBV20-1 | CSARWRLAKETQYF
TRBJ2-2 | TRBV20-1 | CSANVGRDTGELFF
TRBJ1-3 | TRBV6-5 | CASSYGGTGNTIYF
TRBJ2-3 | TRBV6-2/TRBV6-3 | CASSPETGGGTDTQYF
TRBJ2-3 | TRBV3-1 | CASSQGALAGSRYF
TRBJ2-4 | TRBV7-2 | CASSLVPGSKNIQYF
TRBJ2-1 | TRBV11-3 | CASSEDTGDGVYNEQFF
TRBJ1-1 | TRBV10-3 | CAIRFSDVNTEAFF
TRBJ1-1 | TRBV5-5 | CASSADRVRAEAFF
TRBJ2-1 | TRBV5-1 | CASSLETGNVGEQFF
TRBJ2-4 | TRBV12-3/TRBV12-4 | CASSFRGGNIQYF
TRBJ2-1 | TRBV5-1 | CASSLGLVGDNEQFF
TRBJ2-2 | TRBV28 | CASRVTGSNTGELFF
TRBJ1-1 | TRBV15 | CATSSGRVGGTEAFF
TRBJ2-1 | TRBV11-1 | CASSFSPWNGGPGNEQFF
TRBJ2-7 | TRBV12-3/TRBV12-4 | CASRGTSYEQYF
TRBJ1-1 | TRBV5-1 | CASSSEGVRTEAFF
TRBJ2-7 | TRBV29-1 | CSVGDRVRPYEQYF
TRBJ1-2 | TRBV24-1 | CATSDYLGGGGYTF
TRBJ1-1 | TRBV4-3 | CASSQGVRYEAFF
TRBJ1-1 | TRBV3-1 | CASSQVGGMTEAFF
TRBJ2-5 | TRBV5-1 | CASRKGTSGSRETQYF
TRBJ1-5 | TRBV20-1 | CSARDTGLNQPQHF
TRBJ2-7 | TRBV10-3 | CAIGTHYEQYF
TRBJ2-1 | TRBV3-1 | CASSQDAGHSYNEQFF
TRBJ2-4 | TRBV20-1 | CSAPAGRFNSNIQYF
TRBJ1-3 | TRBV20-1 | CSAHVGTGNTIYF
TRBJ2-3 | TRBV29-1 | CSVENRGDTQYF
TRBJ1-3 | TRBV10-3 | CAISPQRPSGNTIYF
TRBJ2-1 | TRBV5-6 | CASSWGTRNSEQFF
TRBJ2-3 | TRBV5-6 | CASCRDRVEKTDTQYF
TRBJ2-2 | TRBV12-3/TRBV12-4 | CASSRDRANTGELFF
TRBJ2-2 | TRBV5-1 | CASSLYDRDTGELFF
TRBJ2-3 | TRBV7-2 | CASSSGLAGVDTQYF
TRBJ2-2 | TRBV9 | CASSLRQAPNTGELFF
TRBJ1-5 | TRBV20-1 | CSARDQGRSNQPQHF
TRBJ2-1 | TRBV7-2 | CASSTRTATYNEQFF
TRBJ2-1 | TRBV4-2 | CASSQAPGKNNEQFF
TRBJ2-7 | TRBV9 | CASSVDLAETYEQYF
TRBJ2-7 | TRBV29-1 | CSVEDRGSKYF
TRBJ1-1 | TRBV12-3/TRBV12-4 | CASSPLTGGTTEAFF
TRBJ2-3 | TRBV24-1 | CATSGSGAHDVDTQYF
TRBJ2-7 | TRBV6-1 | CASSTQMGAHEQYF
TRBJ2-5 | TRBV9 | CASSVRQGQETQYF
TRBJ2-3 | TRBV5-1 | CASSLTEDTQYF
TRBJ2-7 | TRBV5-1 | CASSQDGPPYEQYF
TRBJ2-3 | TRBV9 | CASSVGPVTDTQYF
TRBJ1-4 | TRBV7-6 | CASSLGYRDRNEKLFF
TRBJ2-5 | TRBV28 | CASSSGGGVETQYF